This is a list of T cell receptor beta chains from one sample in a study of T cell responses to AZD1222 COVID-19 vaccine. Using immunoSEQ multiplex PCR, the repertoire was profiled, and TCRdb retains in-frame clones only, with some absent. The sample carries under 150,000 clones, about 90% recorded once. The material was peripheral blood, obtained on day 0 of AZD1222 vaccination. Receptor source: an adult in good health. Both conserved end residues are part of each CDR3. The D gene is left open where the match is weak. Clone size is stated in some rows and not others, as once, few, many or a class when expanded.

V	J	length	size	D	CDR3	DNA
TRBV28	TRBJ2-7	15	NA	NA	CASSWRGTGSYEQYF	TGTGCCAGCAGTTGGAGGGGGACGGGATCCTACGAGCAGTACTTC
TRBV24-1	TRBJ1-2	12	few	NA	CATSAPGMGYTF	TGTGCCACCAGTGCCCCAGGGATGGGCTACACCTTC
TRBV6-5	TRBJ1-5	14	NA	NA	CASILGTEMGPQHF	TGTGCCAGCATCCTGGGGACCGAGATGGGCCCCCAGCATTTT
TRBV30	TRBJ2-7	17	NA	TRBD1	CAWSGLNFGTGTYEQYF	TGTGCCTGGAGTGGCCTTAATTTCGGGACAGGGACCTACGAGCAGTACTTC
TRBV12-3/TRBV12-4	TRBJ1-1	12	NA	NA	CASSSWRGEAFF	TGTGCCAGCAGTTCCTGGCGGGGTGAAGCTTTCTTT
TRBV6-5	TRBJ1-5	12	NA	NA	CASGFHAQPQHF	TGTGCCAGCGGCTTTCATGCTCAGCCCCAGCATTTT
TRBV7-9	TRBJ1-2	16	NA	TRBD1	CASSLAAAGGNYGYTF	TGTGCCAGCAGCTTAGCCGCGGCAGGGGGTAACTATGGCTACACCTTC
TRBV7-9	TRBJ2-7	14	NA	TRBD2	CASSLGGFRYEQYF	TGTGCCAGCAGCTTGGGGGGGTTTCGGTACGAGCAGTACTTC
TRBV7-9	TRBJ1-5	13	NA	TRBD1	CASAGQGSQPQHF	TGTGCCAGCGCAGGACAGGGTAGTCAGCCCCAGCATTTT
TRBV12-3/TRBV12-4	TRBJ1-2	11	NA	NA	CASSYGYGYTF	TGTGCCAGCAGTTATGGTTATGGCTACACCTTC
TRBV10-1	TRBJ1-1	14	NA	NA	CASSDRELNTEAFF	TGCGCCAGCAGTGATAGAGAGCTGAACACTGAAGCTTTCTTT
TRBV6-1	TRBJ2-7	16	NA	NA	CASSASPGMGGDEQYF	TGTGCCAGCAGTGCGTCCCCGGGGATGGGCGGGGACGAGCAGTACTTC
TRBV5-1	TRBJ1-3	14	NA	NA	CASSPQGTGNTIYF	TGCGCCAGCAGCCCTCAGGGTACTGGAAACACCATATATTTT
TRBV7-2	TRBJ1-6	13	NA	NA	CASSPPYNSPLHF	TGTGCCAGCAGCCCCCCGTATAATTCACCCCTCCACTTT
TRBV6-1	TRBJ1-5	16	NA	NA	CASSDRVRGSNQPQHF	TGTGCCAGCAGTGACCGAGTTCGGGGTAGCAATCAGCCCCAGCATTTT
TRBV9	TRBJ1-5	15	NA	TRBD1	CASSPGTDPNQPQHF	TGTGCCAGCAGCCCCGGGACAGACCCTAATCAGCCCCAGCATTTT